Following are 4 T cell receptor beta chains from one sample sequenced in a study of blood T cell repertoires in COVID-19. Method: immunoSEQ multiplex PCR; TCRdb's copy keeps in-frame clones and lacks some. The sample includes 150,000 to 200,000 clones, more than 70% of them seen just once. Sequencing was carried out using peripheral blood. Receptor source: a man aged 35 to 55 with active or convalescent COVID-19.

The chain has TRBV4-1 and TRBJ1-3; D call uncertain. Trimming took off 0 bases at V and 2 bases at J, with 14 bases between the two ends. This CDR3 has 17 amino acids. Germline lookup yields CDR1 MGHRA and CDR2 YSYEKL. For the CDR3, the DNA is TGCGCCAGCAGCCAAGATTTAACGTCTGGCACTGGAAACACCATATATTTT. Its translation is CASSQDLTSGTGNTIYF.

This clone showed up just once. The genes are TRBV5-1 and TRBJ1-6; 7 nucleotides line up with TRBD1. The CDR3 spans 15 residues. Germline-derived CDR1 and CDR2 are SGHRS and YFSETQ. The J segment lost 8 bases and the V segment lost 5 bases, leaving 10 bases of the junction unmatched. Here the CDR3 reads CASSYRTGNYSPLHF. In nucleotides, the CDR3 is TGCGCCAGCAGTTACCGGACAGGAAACTATTCACCCCTCCACTTT.

The chain has TRBV24-1 and TRBJ2-5; no definite D call. In germline, CDR1 is KGHDR, CDR2 SFDVKD. Trimming removed 4 bases from V and 0 bases from J, with 5 bases in between. The CDR3 runs to 13 residues. CDR3 amino acids: CATSETDQETQYF. For the CDR3, the DNA is TGTGCCACCAGTGAAACGGACCAAGAGACCCAGTACTTC.

The chain joins TRBV11-2 to TRBJ1-2, with 9 bases matching TRBD1. The CDR3 is 15 residues long. Germline V CDR1 and CDR2: SGHAT, FQNNGV. V was pared by 5 bases and J by 5 bases, with 9 bases of the junction left unmatched. CDR3 DNA sequence: TGTGCCAGCAGCCCCCGGACAGGGGCACAATATGGCTACACCTTC. Its translation is CASSPRTGAQYGYTF.